This section outlines one T cell receptor (beta chain) sequence together with its context. The authors made the TRB cDNA libraries by 5' RACE using UMI labels. From the 5' RACE reads, TCRdb lists one entry per CDR3 protein and no DNA. The sample totals about 120,000 distinct CDR3 sequences. This record belongs to a study of CXCR3-negative and CXCR3-positive naive CD8 T cells. The CDR3 runs to 14 residues. Germline CDR1 and CDR2: SQVTM and ANQGSEA. The V call is TRBV29-1, the J call TRBJ2-1; TCRdb names TRBD2, which stays unverified in the absence of DNA. The TCR originated in a human donor in good health. Some clones in this sample may be carry-over from other donors' samples. Sample: naive CXCR3- CD8+ T cells from blood. Subset reported: CD45RO-CCR7+CD27+CD95- naive CD8+ T cells lacking CXCR3 (TNR3-). CDR3 sequence reads: CSVDRGTSHNEQFF.